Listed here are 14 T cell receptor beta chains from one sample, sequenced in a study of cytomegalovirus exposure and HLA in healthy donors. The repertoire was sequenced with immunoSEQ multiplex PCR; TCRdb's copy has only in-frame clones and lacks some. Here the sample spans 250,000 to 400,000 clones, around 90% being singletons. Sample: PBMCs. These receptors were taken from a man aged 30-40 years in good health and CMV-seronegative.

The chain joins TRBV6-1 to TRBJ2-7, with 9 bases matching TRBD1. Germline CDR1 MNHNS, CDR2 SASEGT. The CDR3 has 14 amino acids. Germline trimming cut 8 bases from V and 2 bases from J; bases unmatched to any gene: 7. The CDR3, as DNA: TGTGCCAGCTGTCCCGGACAGGGGCCCTACGAGCAGTACTTC. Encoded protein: CASCPGQGPYEQYF.

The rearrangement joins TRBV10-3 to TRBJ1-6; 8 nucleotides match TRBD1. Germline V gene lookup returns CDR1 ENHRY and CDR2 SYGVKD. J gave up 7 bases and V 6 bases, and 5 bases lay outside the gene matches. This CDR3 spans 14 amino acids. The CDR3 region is CAISSTGVNSPLHF. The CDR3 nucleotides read TGTGCCATCAGCTCGACAGGGGTCAATTCACCCCTCCACTTT.

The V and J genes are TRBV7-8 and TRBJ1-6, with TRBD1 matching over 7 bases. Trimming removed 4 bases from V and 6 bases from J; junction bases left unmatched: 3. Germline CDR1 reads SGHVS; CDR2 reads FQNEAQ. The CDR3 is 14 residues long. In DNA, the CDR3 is TGTGCCAGCAGCTCGGACAGGTCTAATTCACCCCTCCACTTT. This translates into CASSSDRSNSPLHF.

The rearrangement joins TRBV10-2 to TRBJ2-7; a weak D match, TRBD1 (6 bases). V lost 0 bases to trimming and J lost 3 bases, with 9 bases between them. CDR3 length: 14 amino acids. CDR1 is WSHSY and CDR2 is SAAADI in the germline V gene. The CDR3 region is CASSESGTNYEQYF. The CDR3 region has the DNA TGCGCCAGCAGTGAGTCGGGGACAAACTACGAGCAGTACTTC.

In DNA form, the CDR3 reads TGTGCCAGTAAACCTACGTTGAACACTGAAGCTTTCTTT. Protein sequence: CASKPTLNTEAFF. This chain uses TRBV19 with TRBJ1-1; D remains unclear. Germline CDR1 reads LNHDA; CDR2 reads SQIVND (reference sequence). There are 13 residues in the CDR3. Trimming shortened V by 7 bases and J by 0 bases, and 9 bases separated the two germline ends.

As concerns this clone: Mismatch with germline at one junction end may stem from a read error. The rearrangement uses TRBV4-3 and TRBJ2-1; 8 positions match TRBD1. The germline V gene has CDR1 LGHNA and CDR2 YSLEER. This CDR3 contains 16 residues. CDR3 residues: CASSQGTGRLGNEQFF. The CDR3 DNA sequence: TGCGCCAGCAGTCAAGGGACAGGAAGGTTGGGGAATGAGCAGTTCTTC.

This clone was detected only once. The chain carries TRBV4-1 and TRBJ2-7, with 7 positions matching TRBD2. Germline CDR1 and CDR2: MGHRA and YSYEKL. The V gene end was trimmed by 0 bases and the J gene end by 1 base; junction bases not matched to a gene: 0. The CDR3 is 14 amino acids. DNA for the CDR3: TGCGCCAGCAGCCAAGAGGGGGGGTCCTACGAGCAGTACTTC. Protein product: CASSQEGGSYEQYF.

As DNA, the CDR3 is TGTGCCAGCAGCTTAGACATTAGACGGGGAGGGGGGCAGTTCTTC. Protein product: CASSLDIRRGGGQFF. This chain links TRBV7-6 with TRBJ2-1; a weak D match, TRBD2 (7 bases). The CDR3 has 15 residues. Germline V CDR1 and CDR2: SGHVS, FNYEAQ. Trimming stripped 1 base from V and 12 bases from J, with 19 bases between.

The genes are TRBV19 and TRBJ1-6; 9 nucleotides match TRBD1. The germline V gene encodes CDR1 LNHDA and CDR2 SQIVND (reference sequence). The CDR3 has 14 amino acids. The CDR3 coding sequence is TGTGCTGTCTCCGGGACAGGGTATAATTCACCCCTCCACTTT. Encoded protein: CAVSGTGYNSPLHF. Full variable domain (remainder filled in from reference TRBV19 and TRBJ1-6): DGGITQSPKYLFRKEGQNVTLSCEQNLNHDAMYWYRQDPGQGLRLIYYSQIVNDFQKGDIAEGYSVSREKKESFPLTVTSAQKNPTAFYLCAVSGTGYNSPLHFGNGTRLTVT.

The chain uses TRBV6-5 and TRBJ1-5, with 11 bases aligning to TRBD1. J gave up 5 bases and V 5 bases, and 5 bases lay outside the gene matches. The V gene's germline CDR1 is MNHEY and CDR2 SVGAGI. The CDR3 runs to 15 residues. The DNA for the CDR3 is TGTGCCAGCAGTCATTGGGGACAGGGGGATCAGCCCCAGCATTTT. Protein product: CASSHWGQGDQPQHF.

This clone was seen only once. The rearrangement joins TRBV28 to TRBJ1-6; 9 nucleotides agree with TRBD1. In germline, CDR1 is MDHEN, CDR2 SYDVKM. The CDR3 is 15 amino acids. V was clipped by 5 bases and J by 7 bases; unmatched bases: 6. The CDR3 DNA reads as TGTGCCAGCAGTCTATCGGGGACAGGGAATTCACCCCTCCACTTT. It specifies CASSLSGTGNSPLHF.

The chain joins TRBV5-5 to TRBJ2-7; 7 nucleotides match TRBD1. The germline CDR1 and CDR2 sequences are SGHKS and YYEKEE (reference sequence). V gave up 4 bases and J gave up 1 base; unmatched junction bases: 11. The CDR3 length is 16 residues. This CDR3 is CASSQDNAGGSYEQYF. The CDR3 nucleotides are TGTGCCAGCAGCCAAGATAACGCAGGGGGTTCCTACGAGCAGTACTTC.

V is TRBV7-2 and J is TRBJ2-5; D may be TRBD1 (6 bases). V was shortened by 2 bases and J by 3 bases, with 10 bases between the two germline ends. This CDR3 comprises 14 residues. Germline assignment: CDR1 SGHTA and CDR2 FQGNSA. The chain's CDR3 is CASSLSTGKETQYF. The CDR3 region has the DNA TGTGCCAGCAGCTTATCGACAGGAAAAGAGACCCAGTACTTC.

The DNA for the CDR3 is TGTGCCAGCAGTTACTCACGGGGAGATACGCAGTATTTT. Amino acids: CASSYSRGDTQYF. The chain has TRBV6-5 and TRBJ2-3, with D maybe TRBD2 (5 bases). The ends were cut back, 0 bases at V and 5 bases at J, with 6 bases in the middle. The CDR3 runs 13 residues. Per germline, CDR1 MNHEY and CDR2 SVGAGI.